This T cell receptor (beta chain) appears in the sequencing data of a study of siplizumab effects on memory and regulatory T cells. The length of the CDR3 is 15 residues. In germline, CDR1 is SGHNT, CDR2 YYREEE (reference sequence). The V end was cut by 2 bases, the J end by 0 bases, with 8 bases between. Generated by immunoSEQ multiplex PCR, the TCRdb table keeps only in-frame clones and is missing some. The table includes about 120,000 clones, around 94% detected once. This clone came up once. Sequencing used non-Treg CD4+ T cells sorted from blood. The origin of this receptor is a human donor in good health. The chain joins TRBV5-4 to TRBJ2-2; possibly TRBD1 for D (5 bases). The CDR3 bases are TGTGCCAGCAGCTTCCAGACAGCGAACACCGGGGAGCTGTTTTTT. Residues: CASSFQTANTGELFF.